The 31 T cell receptor beta chains presented below share a single source sample, sequenced in a study of Tregs in tolerant kidney transplant recipients. Sequencing used immunoSEQ multiplex PCR; TCRdb keeps in-frame clones, though not all of them. The sample consists of some 20,000 clones, roughly 65% of them appearing once. Their recognized antigens are unknown. Sequencing input: Tregs from blood cultured with allogeneic cells. The receptors stem from a human donor in good health.

By share of the sample, this clone is medium-sized. The gene calls are TRBV29-1 and TRBJ2-3; possible D gene TRBD2, 5 bases. Trimming shortened V by 6 bases and J by 4 bases, and 8 bases separated the two germline ends. CDR3 length: 11 residues. Germline V lookup: CDR1 SQVTM, CDR2 ANQGSEA. CDR3 bases: TGCAGCGTGCGGGTTGCAGATACGCAGTATTTT. It specifies CSVRVADTQYF.

The gene calls are TRBV18 and TRBJ2-6; no firm D call. This CDR3 spans 17 amino acids. The V end lost 5 bases, the J end lost 5 bases, and 19 bases lay between the germline ends. Germline values: CDR1 KGHSH, CDR2 LQKENI. CDR3 DNA: TGTGCCAGCTCATCTAAACATTTACAAAGTCGGGCCAACGTCCTGACTTTC. Protein: CASSSKHLQSRANVLTF.

The J gene is TRBJ2-1, the V gene TRBV5-5; 10 bases align to TRBD2. J gave up 8 bases and V 2 bases, and 13 bases lay outside the gene matches. CDR1 and CDR2 (germline): SGHKS, YYEKEE (reference sequence). The CDR3 length is 17 residues. The CDR3 protein is CASSLAGGPFAVDEQFF. The CDR3 nucleotides are TGTGCCAGCAGCTTAGCGGGGGGGCCTTTTGCAGTCGATGAGCAGTTCTTC.

Written as DNA, the CDR3 is TGTGCCAGCAGTGAAGCGCCTGACCTACCGGCTTTCTTT. This sequence encodes CASSEAPDLPAFF. The chain uses TRBV2 and TRBJ1-1; D is ambiguous. The CDR3 spans 13 residues. V dropped 0 bases and J dropped 11 bases, with 13 bases sitting between them. The germline gives CDR1 SNHLY, CDR2 FYNNEI.

The chain links TRBV28 to TRBJ1-2; a weak D match, TRBD1 (6 bases). Germline V lookup: CDR1 MDHEN, CDR2 SYDVKM. The germline V and J ends were trimmed by 7 bases and 2 bases, with 20 bases remaining between them. The CDR3 has 16 residues. This CDR3 reads CASTQGGGGANYGYTF. The CDR3, as DNA: TGTGCCAGCACCCAGGGTGGGGGGGGCGCAAACTATGGCTACACCTTC.

The rearrangement joins TRBV7-9 to TRBJ2-1; TRBD2 might be the D (6 bases). V lost 5 bases and J 1 base, leaving 15 bases between the germline ends. The CDR3 is 16 residues long. Germline CDR1 is SEHNR and CDR2 is FQNEAQ (reference sequence). This chain's CDR3 is CASSRPPGVSYNEQFF. The CDR3 DNA follows: TGTGCCAGCAGCCGACCCCCGGGGGTATCCTACAATGAGCAGTTCTTC. Full variable domain (rest looked up from reference TRBV7-9 and TRBJ2-1): DTGVSQNPRHKITKRGQNVTFRCDPISEHNRLYWYRQTLGQGPEFLTYFQNEAQLEKSRLLSDRFSAERPKGSFSTLEIQRTEQGDSAMYLCASSRPPGVSYNEQFFGPGTRLTVL.

The chain combines TRBV6-6 with TRBJ2-7; 8 nucleotides agree with TRBD1. The germline CDR1 and CDR2 sequences are MNHNY and SVGAGI (reference sequence). This CDR3 region has 15 residues. The junction had 9 bases not matched to a gene; V was cut back by 6 bases and J by 2 bases. CDR3 nucleotides: TGTGCCAGCAGCCCGAGACAGGGGCCGACCTACGAGCAGTACTTC. It codes for CASSPRQGPTYEQYF.

The chain recombines TRBV5-4 with TRBJ2-3; 13 bases fit TRBD2. The ends lost 4 bases at V and 4 bases at J; junction bases unmatched: 12. The CDR3 is made up of 18 amino acids. Germline CDR1 SGHNT, CDR2 YYREEE (reference sequence). The chain's CDR3 is CASSQWATSGGPADTQYF. The DNA of the CDR3 is TGTGCCAGCAGCCAATGGGCGACTAGCGGGGGGCCAGCAGATACGCAGTATTTT.

CDR3 sequence (DNA): TGTGCCAGCAGTGCTGTTTCACCCCTCCACTTT. Its translation is CASSAVSPLHF. The V and J genes are TRBV2 and TRBJ1-6, with D unclear. Germline CDR1 reads SNHLY; CDR2 reads FYNNEI. V was trimmed by 4 bases and J by 9 bases, leaving 4 bases between them. The CDR3 totals 11 residues.

This clone was seen more than once but under ten times. This chain links TRBV5-4 with TRBJ1-2; TRBD1 matches 8 bases. The CDR3 totals 12 residues. V trimming: 4 bases; J trimming: 8 bases; junction bases outside the gene matches: 4. Germline loops: CDR1 SGHNT, CDR2 YYREEE (reference sequence). The CDR3 bases are TGTGCCAGCAGCCACCGGGACAGGGGCTACACCTTC. Translated, it gives CASSHRDRGYTF.

This clone was counted between two and nine times. The J gene is TRBJ1-5, the V gene TRBV15; a possible D gene is TRBD1 (6 bases). V was trimmed by 0 bases and J by 1 base, leaving 13 bases between them. The CDR3 extends over 17 amino acids. Germline V gives CDR1 LNHNV, CDR2 YYDKDF (reference sequence). This chain's CDR3 is CATSRDRGQGSNQPQHF. CDR3 sequence (DNA): TGTGCCACCAGCAGAGATCGGGGCCAGGGGAGCAATCAGCCCCAGCATTTT.

The chain links TRBV19 to TRBJ2-5; D ambiguous. Per the germline V gene, CDR1 is LNHDA and CDR2 is SQIVND (reference sequence). The CDR3 is 17 residues long. V lost 3 bases and J lost 0, with 17 bases in between. CDR3 loop: CASSMVKGGTYQETQYF. CDR3 DNA sequence: TGTGCCAGTAGTATGGTAAAGGGCGGCACGTACCAAGAGACCCAGTACTTC. Combining the CDR3 with reference TRBV19 and TRBJ2-5 gives the whole variable domain DGGITQSPKYLFRKEGQNVTLSCEQNLNHDAMYWYRQDPGQGLRLIYYSQIVNDFQKGDIAEGYSVSREKKESFPLTVTSAQKNPTAFYLCASSMVKGGTYQETQYFGPGTRLLVL.

The chain combines TRBV18 with TRBJ1-6; TRBD1 matches 8 bases. Germline V gene sequence: CDR1 KGHSH, CDR2 LQKENI. The junction had 5 bases not matched to a gene; V was cut back by 5 bases and J by 2 bases. CDR3 size: 16 residues. CDR3 nucleotide sequence: TGTGCCAGCTCATGGACAGGGAGGACCTATAATTCACCCCTCCACTTT. Amino acids: CASSWTGRTYNSPLHF. The variable domain in full, completed from reference TRBV18 and TRBJ1-6, reads NAGVMQNPRHLVRRRGQEARLRCSPMKGHSHVYWYRQLPEEGLKFMVYLQKENIIDESGMPKERFSAEFPKEGPSILRIQQVVRGDSAAYFCASSWTGRTYNSPLHFGNGTRLTVT.

The chain employs TRBV6-6 and TRBJ2-7; 7 positions agree with TRBD2. The germline gives CDR1 MNHNY, CDR2 SVGAGI (reference sequence). The CDR3 length is 13 residues. V was pared by 6 bases and J by 3 bases, with 5 bases of the junction left unmatched. The CDR3 nucleotides read TGTGCCAGCAGCCACGGGACTAACTACGAGCAGTACTTC. Protein: CASSHGTNYEQYF.

CDR3: CASSERGGRATQYF. CDR3 coding DNA: TGTGCCAGCAGTGAACGCGGGGGGCGGGCGACCCAGTACTTC. The chain couples TRBV6-1 to TRBJ2-5, with 8 bases matching TRBD2. The J segment lost 7 bases and the V segment lost 2 bases, leaving 6 bases of the junction unmatched. The CDR3 consists of 14 residues. The germline gives CDR1 MNHNS, CDR2 SASEGT.

The chain combines TRBV7-9 with TRBJ2-2; 10 bases align to TRBD2. From germline, CDR1 is SEHNR and CDR2 FQNEAQ (reference sequence). Trimming at V came to 1 base and at J to 6 bases, leaving 11 bases not matched to a gene. This CDR3 contains 18 residues. The CDR3 is CASSLGQRGGQRPGELFF. The CDR3 bases are TGTGCCAGCAGCTTAGGGCAGCGGGGGGGCCAACGTCCCGGGGAGCTGTTTTTT.

CDR3 DNA sequence: TGTGCCATCTCGTCCCCTGGGGAGACCCAGTACTTC. It codes for CAISSPGETQYF. The J gene is TRBJ2-5, the V gene TRBV10-3; D call uncertain. V was trimmed by 8 bases and J by 5 bases, leaving 12 bases between them. CDR3 length: 12 residues. The germline CDR1 and CDR2 sequences are ENHRY and SYGVKD.

V and J are TRBV7-2 and TRBJ2-3, with D tentatively TRBD2 (6 bases). CDR3 size: 16 residues. Trimming took off 3 bases at V and 2 bases at J, with 15 bases between the two ends. Germline V gene data show CDR1 as SGHTA and CDR2 as FQGNSA. The DNA of the CDR3 is TGTGCCAGCAGCTTGGGGCCCAGCGGGCACACAGATACGCAGTATTTT. Translated, it gives CASSLGPSGHTDTQYF.

The rearrangement uses TRBV5-4 and TRBJ2-5; D is possibly TRBD1 (6 bases). This CDR3 is built from 15 residues. Germline V gives CDR1 SGHNT, CDR2 YYREEE (reference sequence). V lost 2 bases to trimming and J lost 4 bases, with 15 bases between them. The CDR3 reads CASSFSQGFGETQYF. The CDR3 DNA reads as TGTGCCAGCAGCTTTTCTCAGGGGTTCGGAGAGACCCAGTACTTC.

The chain combines TRBV4-2 with TRBJ2-7; possible D gene TRBD2, 5 bases. V was shortened by 4 bases and J by 1 base, with 20 bases between the two germline ends. CDR1 is LGHNA, CDR2 YNFKEQ, per germline. The CDR3 is made up of 17 amino acids. CDR3 sequence: CASSPIIYSGGSYEQYF. The CDR3, as DNA: TGTGCCAGCAGCCCGATAATCTATTCGGGCGGGTCCTACGAGCAGTACTTC.

The gene calls are TRBV5-1 and TRBJ2-7; D is unclear. Germline CDR1 SGHRS, CDR2 YFSETQ. The CDR3 runs 14 residues. Trimming shortened V by 0 bases and J by 0 bases, and 7 bases separated the two germline ends. The CDR3 DNA follows: TGCGCCAGCAGCTTGGCCCGGGCCTCCTACGAGCAGTACTTC. It specifies CASSLARASYEQYF.

The chain uses TRBV5-4 and TRBJ1-2, with TRBD1 matching 7 bases. From germline, CDR1 is SGHNT and CDR2 YYREEE (reference sequence). V was clipped by 4 bases and J by 0 bases; unmatched bases: 9. The CDR3 length is 16 residues. The CDR3 nucleotides read TGTGCCAGCAGCCCCTACCGGGACAGAGCTAACTATGGCTACACCTTC. Its translation: CASSPYRDRANYGYTF. The complete variable domain, with remaining parts taken from reference TRBV5-4 and TRBJ1-2, reads ETGVTQSPTHLIKTRGQQVTLRCSSQSGHNTVSWYQQALGQGPQFIFQYYREEENGRGNFPPRFSGLQFPNYSSELNVNALELDDSALYLCASSPYRDRANYGYTFGSGTRLTVV.

This clone has only a few counts. This chain's CDR3 is CASSLKLAGASETQYF. The CDR3 nucleotides read TGTGCCAGCAGCTTAAAGCTAGCGGGAGCGTCGGAGACCCAGTACTTC. The chain carries TRBV11-3 and TRBJ2-5; 10 nucleotides match TRBD2. This CDR3 has 16 amino acids. Germline V gene lookup returns CDR1 SGHNT and CDR2 YENEEA. V lost 2 bases and J lost 5; bases outside the gene matches: 8.

This clone was detected a few times. J is TRBJ1-6 and V is TRBV6-6; a possible D gene is TRBD1 (6 bases). The CDR3 spans 12 residues. From germline, CDR1 is MNHNY and CDR2 SVGAGI (reference sequence). V lost 2 bases and J 13 bases, leaving 9 bases between the germline ends. CDR3 nucleotide sequence: TGTGCCAGCAGTTACCTCCAGGGGCCCCTCCACTTT. Its protein product is CASSYLQGPLHF.

This clone turned up a few times. The chain recombines TRBV5-1 with TRBJ1-1, with TRBD1 matching 9 bases. The germline V gene encodes CDR1 SGHRS and CDR2 YFSETQ. The CDR3 has 15 residues. V lost 0 bases to trimming and J lost 1 base; unmatched junction nucleotides: 1. CDR3 sequence reads: CASSLGTGENTEAFF. The CDR3 nucleotides are TGCGCCAGCAGCTTGGGGACAGGGGAGAACACTGAAGCTTTCTTT.

This chain links TRBV6-6 with TRBJ2-7; no firm D call. This CDR3 region has 13 residues. Germline values: CDR1 MNHNY, CDR2 SVGAGI (reference sequence). Trimming removed 2 bases from V and 3 bases from J, with 8 bases in between. CDR3 residues: CASSYGINYEQYF. CDR3 nucleotides: TGTGCCAGCAGTTACGGAATTAACTACGAGCAGTACTTC.

This chain links TRBV18 with TRBJ2-5, with D perhaps TRBD1 (5 bases). Trimming pared 3 bases from V and 0 bases from J, leaving 11 bases between. CDR1 KGHSH and CDR2 LQKENI come from the germline V gene. This CDR3 has 15 amino acids. The CDR3 DNA reads as TGTGCCAGCTCACCGTATAGGGGCAACCAAGAGACCCAGTACTTC. This sequence encodes CASSPYRGNQETQYF.

The chain links TRBV2 to TRBJ1-1; D is possibly TRBD1 (6 bases). The CDR3 extends over 14 amino acids. The germline gives CDR1 SNHLY, CDR2 FYNNEI. Trimming removed 4 bases at V and 0 bases at J, with 9 bases between. The CDR3 nucleotides read TGTGCCAGCAGTGCGGACAGTTTGAACACTGAAGCTTTCTTT. Its protein is CASSADSLNTEAFF.

The chain links TRBV25-1 to TRBJ1-1; 7 bases fit TRBD1. The CDR3 has 15 residues. CDR1 and CDR2 (germline): MGHDK, SYGVNS. V lost 3 bases, J lost 6 bases, and 10 bases stayed unmatched. DNA for the CDR3: TGTGCCAGCAGTGAGCCAGGGGGGTTGTTCGCTGAAGCTTTCTTT. Residues: CASSEPGGLFAEAFF.

In its sample, this clone was seen once. This rearrangement joins TRBV5-1 to TRBJ2-4; 7 bases are shared with TRBD1. Germline CDR1 reads SGHRS; CDR2 reads YFSETQ. The trim removed 3 bases at V and 0 bases at J, leaving 9 bases unmatched. The CDR3 has 17 residues. Here the CDR3 reads CASSSIPGQIAKNIQYF. CDR3 bases: TGCGCCAGCAGCTCCATACCGGGACAGATAGCCAAAAACATTCAGTACTTC. Filled out from reference TRBV5-1 and TRBJ2-4, the complete variable domain reads KAGVTQTPRYLIKTRGQQVTLSCSPISGHRSVSWYQQTPGQGLQFLFEYFSETQRNKGNFPGRFSGRQFSNSRSEMNVSTLELGDSALYLCASSSIPGQIAKNIQYFGAGTRLSVL.

This clone appeared a few times. The V gene is TRBV19, the J gene TRBJ1-2; D perhaps matches TRBD1 (5 bases). The germline V and J ends were trimmed by 6 bases and 3 bases, with 11 bases remaining between them. CDR1 LNHDA and CDR2 SQIVND come from the germline V gene (reference sequence). The CDR3 loop spans 13 amino acids. The DNA for the CDR3 is TGTGCCAGTAGCGGATCGGGGGACTATGGCTACACCTTC. This encodes CASSGSGDYGYTF.